The present T cell receptor beta chain was sequenced within a study of blood T cell repertoires in COVID-19. In the study overall: Material from acute and convalescent COVID-19 was sourced from the United States, Italy and Spain. T cells, B-cell-depleted T cells, or PBMCs provided the cDNA or gDNA that served as material.

Some clones are missing from TCRdb's copy, which holds only in-frame ones; the method was immunoSEQ multiplex PCR. The sample consists of about 270,000 clones, 75% to 90% of them appearing once. The study drew participants aged about 18 to 95 years from some 25 US areas. Categorization into cohorts depended on clinical history that participants reported. The germline CDR1 and CDR2 sequences are SGHTA and FQGTGA. V trimming: 1 base; J trimming: 0 bases; junction bases outside the gene matches: 6. The CDR3 is made up of 18 amino acids. The sample taken for sequencing was PBMCs or T cells enriched from blood (not recorded which). The TCR sequence derives from a woman aged 25 to 39 with acute COVID-19. This chain links TRBV7-3 with TRBJ2-1, with 10 positions matching TRBD2. In nucleotides, the CDR3 is TGTGCCAGCAGCTTAAATCCTAGCGGGAGAGGCTCCTACAATGAGCAGTTCTTC. This sequence encodes CASSLNPSGRGSYNEQFF.